This is a list of T cell receptor beta chains from one sample in a study of spatial heterogeneity in lung cancer. A single record per CDR3 protein comes from TCRdb applying MiXCR to the 5' RACE reads. The top ten hold 11% of the sample, which has some 10,000 distinct CDR3 sequences, 4.5% seen once. The sample was lung tumor tissue, taken at surgery. These receptors all stem from a female donor with early-stage non-small cell lung cancer. CDR3s include the opening cysteine and the closing phenylalanine or tryptophan. Each record gives: D gene, V gene, clone size, J gene, CDR3 length, CDR3 protein, CDR3 DNA. The D gene is left open where the match is weak. For some rows the clone size is stated as once, few or many, or as a class when expanded; others skip it.

-	TRBV20-1	many	TRBJ2-3	15	CSASSQSGGTDTQYF	TGCAGTGCTAGCTCCCAAAGCGGTGGCACAGATACGCAGTATTTT
-	TRBV28	many	TRBJ2-3	15	CASSFLRGGTDTQYF	TGTGCCAGCAGTTTCTTGAGGGGCGGAACAGATACGCAGTATTTT
TRBD1	TRBV5-1	many	TRBJ2-7	14	CASSLTGQTYEQYF	TGCGCCAGCAGCTTGACGGGACAGACCTACGAGCAGTACTTC
-	TRBV3-1	many	TRBJ2-1	14	CASSQPGQNNEQFF	TGTGCCAGCAGCCAACCGGGACAAAACAATGAGCAGTTCTTC
-	TRBV11-2	many	TRBJ2-1	14	CASTLRGLVREQFF	TGTGCCAGCACCCTAAGGGGACTCGTGAGGGAGCAGTTCTTC
-	TRBV7-9	many	TRBJ2-7	12	CASISGDYEQYF	TGTGCCAGCATTTCAGGAGACTACGAGCAGTACTTC
-	TRBV7-2	many	TRBJ2-1	14	CASSQSVRGHEQFF	TGTGCCAGCAGCCAGAGTGTCAGGGGCCATGAGCAGTTCTTC
TRBD1	TRBV4-1	-	TRBJ1-3	15	CACSQGEDSGNTIYF	TGCGCCTGCAGCCAGGGGGAAGACTCTGGAAACACCATATATTTT
TRBD2	TRBV7-2	medium-sized	TRBJ2-7	14	CASSQGTSGNEQYF	TGTGCCAGCAGCCAGGGGACTAGCGGTAACGAGCAGTACTTC
-	TRBV10-3	many	TRBJ2-1	16	CAISAASDSSYNEQFF	TGTGCCATCAGTGCCGCTAGCGACAGCTCCTACAATGAGCAGTTCTTC
-	TRBV20-1	many	TRBJ2-1	13	CSARDLKGDEQFF	TGCAGTGCTAGAGACCTGAAGGGAGATGAGCAGTTCTTC
TRBD2	TRBV4-2	-	TRBJ2-3	16	CASSQAAGGATDTQYF	TGTGCCAGCAGCCAAGCCGCGGGAGGGGCCACAGATACGCAGTATTTT
-	TRBV27	medium-sized	TRBJ1-5	13	CASSFSSNQPQHF	TGTGCCAGCAGTTTTTCGAGCAATCAGCCCCAGCATTTT
-	TRBV12-3/TRBV12-4	many	TRBJ1-6	12	CASRGVGSPLHF	TGTGCCAGCAGAGGAGTGGGTTCACCCCTCCACTTT
TRBD2	TRBV28	many	TRBJ2-7	15	CASSSSGRFAGEQYF	TGTGCCAGCAGTTCGAGCGGGAGGTTTGCCGGCGAGCAGTACTTC
-	TRBV7-8	many	TRBJ2-5	12	CASSFNRETQYF	TGTGCCAGCAGCTTTAACAGGGAGACCCAGTACTTC
TRBD2	TRBV11-2	many	TRBJ2-1	14	CASSLTSGANEQFF	TGTGCCAGCAGCTTAACTAGCGGCGCCAATGAGCAGTTCTTC
TRBD1	TRBV6-5	medium-sized	TRBJ2-7	14	CASSSRPGGNEQYF	TGTGCCAGCAGTTCCCGCCCAGGGGGCAACGAGCAGTACTTC
TRBD2	TRBV20-1	many	TRBJ2-3	19	CSASPYQSGSGRGTDTQYF	TGCAGTGCTAGCCCCTACCAGAGCGGGAGCGGTCGCGGCACAGATACGCAGTATTTT
-	TRBV7-3	many	TRBJ2-3	16	CASSLGPGVDTDTQYF	TGTGCCAGCAGCTTAGGCCCAGGGGTGGACACAGATACGCAGTATTTT
TRBD1	TRBV7-9	medium-sized	TRBJ1-1	14	CASSTGQGLAEAFF	TGTGCCAGCAGCACCGGACAGGGGCTGGCTGAAGCTTTCTTT
-	TRBV4-1	many	TRBJ2-5	13	CASSRLPQETQYF	TGCGCCAGCAGCCGACTACCCCAAGAGACCCAGTACTTC
-	TRBV20-1	medium-sized	TRBJ2-1	16	CSAFILRGSSYNEQFF	TGCAGTGCTTTTATCCTTAGAGGTAGCTCCTACAATGAGCAGTTCTTC
TRBD2	TRBV27	many	TRBJ2-7	15	CASSHMTSGRVEQYF	TGTGCCAGCAGTCACATGACTAGCGGGAGGGTCGAGCAGTACTTC
-	TRBV27	few	TRBJ1-1	13	CASSLLKGTEAFF	TGTGCCAGCAGTTTATTGAAGGGCACTGAAGCTTTCTTT
-	TRBV3-1	many	TRBJ2-3	16	CASSQEEPSATDTQYF	TGTGCCAGCAGCCAAGAGGAACCTAGCGCCACAGATACGCAGTATTTT
-	TRBV18	-	TRBJ2-1	17	CASSSTGYHGSYNEQFF	TGTGCCAGCTCAAGCACAGGGTATCATGGTTCCTACAATGAGCAGTTCTTC
-	TRBV27	many	TRBJ1-4	13	CASSLTAGEKLFF	TGTGCCAGCAGTTTAACGGCAGGGGAAAAACTGTTTTTT
-	TRBV3-1	many	TRBJ1-6	12	CASSQLSSPLHF	TGTGCCAGCAGCCAACTAAGTTCACCCCTCCACTTT
-	TRBV7-8	many	TRBJ1-2	17	CASSLEWGGAPNYGYTF	TGTGCCAGCAGCTTAGAATGGGGAGGAGCCCCAAACTATGGCTACACCTTC
-	TRBV12-3/TRBV12-4	many	TRBJ1-5	15	CASSPVQGLDQPQHF	TGTGCCAGCAGTCCTGTACAGGGTTTGGATCAGCCCCAGCATTTT